The subject of this entry is one T cell receptor (beta chain). CDR3-region Arm-PCR and iRepertoire HTBI primers produced the TCR beta libraries. TCRdb redid the calling of the multiplex PCR reads with MiXCR, one entry per CDR3 protein. The data hold 400,000 to 500,000 distinct CDR3 sequences, with around 15% observed a single time. Time point in this sample: newly diagnosed GD, antithyroid drugs for less than 3 months. Extracted PBMC RNA gave rise to the TCR library. V shed 1 base and J 2 bases; nucleotides not matched to a gene: 5. The length of the CDR3 is 15 residues. Germline CDR1 and CDR2: DFQATT and SNEGSKA (reference sequence). These data belong to a study of regulatory T cells in long-lasting Graves disease. A further study also used this sample, focusing on T cells in Graves' hyperthyroidism and ophthalmopathy.

The V and J genes are TRBV20-1 and TRBJ2-5; 9 positions agree with TRBD1. The sequence derives from a woman between 18 and 29 years old with Graves disease. Sequencing used peripheral blood mononuclear cells (PBMCs), obtained at new diagnosis, from a patient treated with antithyroid drugs. CDR3: CSARGGTGLQETQYF. CDR3 in DNA: TGCAGTGCTAGAGGGGGGACAGGGCTGCAAGAGACCCAGTACTTC.